This T cell receptor beta chain emerged from a study of blood T cell repertoires in COVID-19. The repertoire was sequenced with immunoSEQ multiplex PCR; TCRdb's copy has only in-frame clones and lacks some. There are under 250,000 clones in the sample; 82% occur only once, and roughly 3.5% lies in the top ten. Categorization into cohorts depended on clinical history that participants reported. The clonotype originates from a woman aged 55-69 years who had recovered from COVID-19. The sequenced sample consisted of PBMCs or T cells enriched from blood (not recorded which).

The CDR3 spells CASSFWTSGGQETQYF. Written as DNA, the CDR3 is TGTGCCAGCAGCTTCTGGACTAGCGGGGGCCAAGAGACCCAGTACTTC. The chain recombines TRBV7-9 with TRBJ2-5; 13 nucleotides line up with TRBD2. CDR1 SEHNR and CDR2 FQNEAQ come from the germline V gene (reference sequence). Losses at the gene ends were 3 bases for V and 1 base for J; bases not matched to a gene: 2. The CDR3 runs 16 residues.